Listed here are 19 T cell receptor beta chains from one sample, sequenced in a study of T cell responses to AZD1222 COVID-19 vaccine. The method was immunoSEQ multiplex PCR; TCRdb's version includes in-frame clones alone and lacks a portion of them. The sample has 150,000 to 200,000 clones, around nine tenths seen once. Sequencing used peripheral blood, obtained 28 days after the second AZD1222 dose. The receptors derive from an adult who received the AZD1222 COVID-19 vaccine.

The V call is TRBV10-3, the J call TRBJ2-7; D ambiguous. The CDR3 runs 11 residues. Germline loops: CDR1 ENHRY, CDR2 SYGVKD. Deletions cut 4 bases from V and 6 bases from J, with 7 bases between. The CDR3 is CAISGLREQYF. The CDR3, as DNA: TGTGCCATCAGTGGTCTTCGCGAGCAGTACTTC.

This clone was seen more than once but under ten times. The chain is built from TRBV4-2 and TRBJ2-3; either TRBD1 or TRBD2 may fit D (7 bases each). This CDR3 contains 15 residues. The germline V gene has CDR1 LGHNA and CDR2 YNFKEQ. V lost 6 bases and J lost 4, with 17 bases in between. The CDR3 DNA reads TGTGCCAGCAGGTCCAGGGGGGGTGGCCCAGATACGCAGTATTTT. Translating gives CASRSRGGGPDTQYF.

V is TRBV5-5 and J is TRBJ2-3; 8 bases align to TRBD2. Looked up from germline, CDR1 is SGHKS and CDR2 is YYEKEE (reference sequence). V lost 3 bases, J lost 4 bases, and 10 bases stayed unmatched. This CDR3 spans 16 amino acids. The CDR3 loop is CASSYTGTSVADTQYF. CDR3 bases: TGTGCCAGCAGCTATACCGGGACTAGTGTAGCAGATACGCAGTATTTT.

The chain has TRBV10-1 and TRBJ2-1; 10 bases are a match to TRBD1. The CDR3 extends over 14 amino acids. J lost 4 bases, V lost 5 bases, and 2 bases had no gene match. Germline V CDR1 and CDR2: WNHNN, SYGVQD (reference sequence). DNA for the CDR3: TGCGCCAGCAGTCGGACAGGGGGATACAATGAGCAGTTCTTC. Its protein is CASSRTGGYNEQFF.

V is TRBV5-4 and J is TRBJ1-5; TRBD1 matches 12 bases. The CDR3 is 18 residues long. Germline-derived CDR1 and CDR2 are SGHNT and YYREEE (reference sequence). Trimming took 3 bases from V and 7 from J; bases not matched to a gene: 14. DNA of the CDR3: TGTGCCAGCAGCTATCGTCCGGGACAGGGGGCTAGTTCGCAGCCCCAGCATTTT. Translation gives CASSYRPGQGASSQPQHF.

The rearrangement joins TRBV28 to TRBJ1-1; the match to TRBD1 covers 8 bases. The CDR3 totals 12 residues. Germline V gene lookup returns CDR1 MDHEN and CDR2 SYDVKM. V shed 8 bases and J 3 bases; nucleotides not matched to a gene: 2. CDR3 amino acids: CASGTGDTEAFF. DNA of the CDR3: TGTGCCAGCGGGACAGGAGACACTGAAGCTTTCTTT. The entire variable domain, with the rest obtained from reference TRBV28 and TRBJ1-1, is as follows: DVKVTQSSRYLVKRTGEKVFLECVQDMDHENMFWYRQDPGLGLRLIYFSYDVKMKEKGDIPEGYSVSREKKERFSLILESASTNQTSMYLCASGTGDTEAFFGQGTRLTVV.

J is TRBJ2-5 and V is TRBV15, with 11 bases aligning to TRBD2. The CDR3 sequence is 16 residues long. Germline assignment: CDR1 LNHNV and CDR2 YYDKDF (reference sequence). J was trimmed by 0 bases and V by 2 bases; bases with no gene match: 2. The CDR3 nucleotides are TGTGCCACCAGCAGAAGACTAGCGGGGAACCAAGAGACCCAGTACTTC. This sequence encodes CATSRRLAGNQETQYF.

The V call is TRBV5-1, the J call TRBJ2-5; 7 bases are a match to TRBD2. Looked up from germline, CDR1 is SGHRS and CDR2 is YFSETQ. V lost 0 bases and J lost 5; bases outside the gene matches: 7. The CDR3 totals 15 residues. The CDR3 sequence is CASSLVLAAGETQYF. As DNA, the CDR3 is TGCGCCAGCAGCTTGGTTCTAGCGGCGGGGGAGACCCAGTACTTC.

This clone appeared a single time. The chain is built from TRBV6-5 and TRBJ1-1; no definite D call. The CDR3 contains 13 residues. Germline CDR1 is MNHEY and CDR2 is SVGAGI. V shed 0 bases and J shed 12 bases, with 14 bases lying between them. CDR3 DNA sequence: TGTGCCAGCAGTTACTCGAGCGGCACCAGGACTTTCTTT. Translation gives CASSYSSGTRTFF.

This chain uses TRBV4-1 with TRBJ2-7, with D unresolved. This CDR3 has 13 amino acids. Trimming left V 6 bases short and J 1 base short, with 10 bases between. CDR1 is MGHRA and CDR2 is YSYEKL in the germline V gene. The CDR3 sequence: CASRPPNSYEQYF. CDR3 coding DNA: TGCGCCAGCAGACCGCCAAATTCCTACGAGCAGTACTTC.

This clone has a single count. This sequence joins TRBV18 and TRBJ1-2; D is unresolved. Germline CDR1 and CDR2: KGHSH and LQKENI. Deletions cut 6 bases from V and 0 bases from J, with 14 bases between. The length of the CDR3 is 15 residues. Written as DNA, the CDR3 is TGTGCCAGCTCCCTACAACACCTAGCTAACTATGGCTACACCTTC. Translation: CASSLQHLANYGYTF.

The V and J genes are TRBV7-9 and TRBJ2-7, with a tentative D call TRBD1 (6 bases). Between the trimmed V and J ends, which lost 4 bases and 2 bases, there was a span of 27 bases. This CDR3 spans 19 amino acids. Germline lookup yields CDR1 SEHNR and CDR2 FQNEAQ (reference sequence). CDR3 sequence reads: CASSSPGSNPGQEAYEQYF. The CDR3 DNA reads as TGTGCCAGCAGCTCCCCGGGCTCCAACCCGGGACAAGAAGCCTACGAGCAGTACTTC.

The CDR3 sequence: CASSNQDSYEQYF. CDR3 nucleotide sequence: TGTGCCAGCAGTAATCAGGACTCCTACGAGCAGTACTTC. The V gene is TRBV2, the J gene TRBJ2-7; D unresolved. This CDR3 contains 13 residues. V was trimmed by 5 bases and J by 0 bases, leaving 8 bases between them. Looked up from germline, CDR1 is SNHLY and CDR2 is FYNNEI.

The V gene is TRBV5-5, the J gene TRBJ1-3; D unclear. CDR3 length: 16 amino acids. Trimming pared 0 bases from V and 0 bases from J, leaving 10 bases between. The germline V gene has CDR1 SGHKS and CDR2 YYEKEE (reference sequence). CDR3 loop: CASSLAPGFSGNTIYF. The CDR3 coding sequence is TGTGCCAGCAGCTTGGCTCCGGGATTCTCTGGAAACACCATATATTTT.

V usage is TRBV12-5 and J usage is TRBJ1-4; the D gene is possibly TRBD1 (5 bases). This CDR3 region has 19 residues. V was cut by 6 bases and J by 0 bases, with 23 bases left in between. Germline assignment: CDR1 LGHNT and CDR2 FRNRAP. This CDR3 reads CASGPQGRRSTATNEKLFF. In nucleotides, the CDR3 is TGTGCTAGTGGCCCCCAGGGCCGAAGGAGTACGGCAACTAATGAAAAACTGTTTTTT.

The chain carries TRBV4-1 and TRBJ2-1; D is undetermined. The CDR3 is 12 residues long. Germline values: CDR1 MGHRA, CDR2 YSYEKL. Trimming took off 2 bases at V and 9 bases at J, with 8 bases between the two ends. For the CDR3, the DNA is TGCGCCAGCAGCCAATCAGTAGGTGAGCAGTTCTTC. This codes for CASSQSVGEQFF.

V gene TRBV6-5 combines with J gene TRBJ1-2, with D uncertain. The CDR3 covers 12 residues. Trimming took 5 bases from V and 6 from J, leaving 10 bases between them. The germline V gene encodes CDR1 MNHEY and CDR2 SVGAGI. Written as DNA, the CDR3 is TGTGCCAGCAGTAAGGACGGCCATGGCTACACCTTC. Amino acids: CASSKDGHGYTF.

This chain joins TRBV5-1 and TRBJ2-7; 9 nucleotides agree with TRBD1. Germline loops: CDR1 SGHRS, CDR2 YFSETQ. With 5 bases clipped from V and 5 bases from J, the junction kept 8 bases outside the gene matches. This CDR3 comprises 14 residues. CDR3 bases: TGCGCCAGCAGTACGGGGACAGGGACCGACGAGCAGTACTTC. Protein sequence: CASSTGTGTDEQYF.

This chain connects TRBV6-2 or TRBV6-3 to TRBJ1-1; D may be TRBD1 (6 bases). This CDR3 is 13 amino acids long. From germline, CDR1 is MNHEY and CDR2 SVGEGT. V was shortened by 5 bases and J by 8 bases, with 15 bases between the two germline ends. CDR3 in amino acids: CASSTRGGGEAFF. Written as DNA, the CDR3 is TGTGCCAGCAGTACACGAGGGGGGGGCGAAGCTTTCTTT.